This T cell receptor beta chain originates from a study of glioma-infiltrating T cells after dendritic cell vaccination. The CDR3 is made up of 18 amino acids. J gave up 6 bases and V 0 bases, and 15 bases lay outside the gene matches. Germline V CDR1 and CDR2: SGHNT, YENEEA. Study observations and caveats: Survival was not directly related to TCR clonality in these patients.

The method was immunoSEQ multiplex PCR; TCRdb's version includes in-frame clones alone and lacks a portion of them. The data show around 100,000 clones, 80% to 90% seen once. Turning to this clone: The antigen is unknown.

PBMC sampling occurred before vaccination, two weeks after the third dose, and at progression. This TCR came from a human donor with glioblastoma. The J gene is TRBJ2-3, the V gene TRBV11-3; 7 nucleotides align to TRBD2. The input for sequencing was blood, taken before dendritic cell vaccination. CDR3 amino acids: CASSLEVFFRGEGDTQYF. The CDR3 region has the DNA TGTGCCAGCAGCTTAGAAGTCTTTTTTCGGGGGGAAGGGGATACGCAGTATTTT.